Only a few counts were recorded for the clone carrying this T cell receptor (beta chain). Its antigen remains unidentified. The entry originates in a study of cytomegalovirus exposure and HLA in healthy donors. Study summary: Of a few hundred genotyped donors, roughly 76% grouped in the Caucasian-associated ancestry cluster.

CDR1 and CDR2 from the germline V gene are MNHNS and SASEGT. The CDR3 covers 15 residues. Trimming removed 5 bases from V and 6 bases from J; junction bases left unmatched: 8. The study ran its PCR with 60 Vbeta and 13 Jbeta primers. Sequenced by immunoSEQ multiplex PCR; TCRdb stores in-frame clones only, minus some. The sample consists of about 96,000 clones, 65% to 80% of them appearing once. Findings and caveats of the study: The productive fraction for most TCR beta V segments was about 87% or about 30% in an earlier analysis. The study had only CMV serostatus as immune exposure information.

The J gene is TRBJ1-5, the V gene TRBV6-1; 9 bases map to TRBD1. Sequencing input: PBMCs. The receptor was isolated from a man aged 25-40 years in good health and CMV-seronegative. The CDR3 region is CASSKPGQGGQPQHF. The CDR3 bases are TGTGCCAGCAGTAAACCGGGACAGGGAGGTCAGCCCCAGCATTTT.